This paragraph covers one T cell receptor beta chain sequence. Its target is unknown. Germline assignment: CDR1 SGDLS and CDR2 YYNGEE. After removal of 4 bases from V and 3 bases from J, the junction contained 11 bases not matched to a gene. The CDR3 has 16 residues. This sample is drawn from a study of a mutant IDH1 vaccine in newly diagnosed glioma. Only in-frame clones appear in the TCRdb table, and some are missing; sequencing was by immunoSEQ multiplex PCR. The sample includes roughly 74,000 clones, approximately 85% seen only once; the top ten take approximately 2.3%. Time point given: week 23, last vaccination. Doses of 300 ug of mutant IDH1 20-mer peptide were given with topical imiquimod.

The sequence was obtained from a man under 40 with glioma. Some clones in this sample may be carry-over from other donors' samples. The sample consisted of PBMCs, taken from a glioma patient whose treatment included an IDH1 peptide vaccine. The V and J genes are TRBV9 and TRBJ2-7; 9 bases align to TRBD1. CDR3 residues: CASSKGQGASLYEQYF. The DNA of the CDR3 is TGTGCCAGCAGCAAGGGACAGGGCGCGAGTCTCTACGAGCAGTACTTC.